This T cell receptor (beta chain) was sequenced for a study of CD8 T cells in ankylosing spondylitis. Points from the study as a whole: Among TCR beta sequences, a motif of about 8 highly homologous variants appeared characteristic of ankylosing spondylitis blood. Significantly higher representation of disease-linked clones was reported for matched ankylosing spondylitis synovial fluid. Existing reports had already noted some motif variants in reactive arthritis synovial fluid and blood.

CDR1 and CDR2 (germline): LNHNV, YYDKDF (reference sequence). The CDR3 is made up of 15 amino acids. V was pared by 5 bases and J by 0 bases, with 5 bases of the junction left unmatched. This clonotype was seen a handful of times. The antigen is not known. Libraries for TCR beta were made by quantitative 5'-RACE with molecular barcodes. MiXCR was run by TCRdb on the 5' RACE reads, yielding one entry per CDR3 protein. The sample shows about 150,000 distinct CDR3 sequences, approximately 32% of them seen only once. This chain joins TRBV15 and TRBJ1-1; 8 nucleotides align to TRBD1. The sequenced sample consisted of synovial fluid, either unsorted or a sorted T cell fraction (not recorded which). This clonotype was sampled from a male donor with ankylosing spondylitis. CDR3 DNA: TGTGCCACCAGCGCCCGGGGACAGGTGAACACTGAAGCTTTCTTT. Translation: CATSARGQVNTEAFF.